This T cell receptor beta chain was recovered during a study of blood T cells in healthy people across ages. Study-level background: About one barcoded beta molecule per two T cells came from capture by template switching.

The germline CDR1 and CDR2 sequences are MNHEY and SVGAGI. CDR3 length: 15 residues. Through a sample-barcoded 5' primer and a J-beta primer mix, a second PCR was run for roughly 6 to 11 cycles. Each cDNA was tagged by a template-switch adaptor containing 12 random nucleotides. MiXCR was run by TCRdb on the 5' RACE reads, yielding one entry per CDR3 protein. The sample yields about 670,000 distinct CDR3 sequences, roughly half seen once. This rearrangement joins TRBV6-5 to TRBJ2-4; 8 bases are shared with TRBD2. The tail of the sequence fits TRBJ2-7 better, so the J call may be wrong. Sample: blood. This TCR came from a woman over 75 in good health. As DNA, the CDR3 is TGTGCCAGCAGGGGAGCGGGAGCTATCACCTACGAGCAGTACTTC. It translates to CASRGAGAITYEQYF.